This paragraph covers one T cell receptor (beta chain) sequence. The data stem from a study of shared clonotypes between healthy human individuals. Each subset's genomic DNA was shared equally among a number of immunoSEQ plates. TCRdb's table, derived via immunoSEQ multiplex PCR, lists solely in-frame clones and lacks some. The table shows around 2,000,000 clones, with 85% to 95% occurring only once. Trimming removed 4 bases at V and 3 bases at J, with 10 bases between. The CDR3 is 13 amino acids. From germline, CDR1 is WNHNN and CDR2 SYGVQD (reference sequence). The receptor's source is a man younger than 35 in good health. Input material: naive CD4+ T cells sorted from blood. The sample's subset: CD45RA+ positively selected. V and J are TRBV10-1 and TRBJ2-7; a possible D gene is TRBD2 (6 bases). The CDR3 region has the DNA TGCGCCAGCAGTGCTCAGGAGGGCTACGAGCAGTACTTC. Translated, it gives CASSAQEGYEQYF.